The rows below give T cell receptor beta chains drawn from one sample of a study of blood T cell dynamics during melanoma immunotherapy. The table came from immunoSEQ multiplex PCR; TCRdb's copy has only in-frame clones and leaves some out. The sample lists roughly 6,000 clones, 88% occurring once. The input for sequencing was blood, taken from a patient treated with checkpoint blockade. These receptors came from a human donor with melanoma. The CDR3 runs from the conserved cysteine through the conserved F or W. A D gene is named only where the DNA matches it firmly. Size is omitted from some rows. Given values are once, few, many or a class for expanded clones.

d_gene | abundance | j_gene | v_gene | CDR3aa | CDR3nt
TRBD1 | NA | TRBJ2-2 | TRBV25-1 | CASSRDRENTGELFF | TGTGCCAGCTCGCGGGACAGGGAGAACACCGGGGAGCTGTTTTTT
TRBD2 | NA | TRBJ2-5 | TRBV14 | CASSQGLAGSETQYF | TGTGCCAGCAGCCAAGGGCTAGCGGGGAGTGAGACCCAGTACTTC
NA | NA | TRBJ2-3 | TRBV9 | CASSVAGPDTQYF | TGTGCCAGCAGCGTAGCCGGGCCAGATACGCAGTATTTT
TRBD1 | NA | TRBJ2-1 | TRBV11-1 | CASSLYTGTGYNEQFF | TGTGCCAGCAGCCTCTACACCGGGACAGGGTACAATGAGCAGTTCTTC
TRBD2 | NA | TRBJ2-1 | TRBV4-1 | CASSQGRETDNEQFF | TGCGCCAGCAGCCAAGGGCGGGAGACAGACAATGAGCAGTTCTTC
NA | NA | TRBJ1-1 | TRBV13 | CASSAIGQLNTEAFF | TGTGCCAGCAGCGCGATCGGACAGCTGAACACTGAAGCTTTCTTT
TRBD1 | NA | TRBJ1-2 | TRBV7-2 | CASSLEGGRGYTF | TGTGCCAGCAGCTTAGAAGGGGGCAGGGGCTACACCTTC
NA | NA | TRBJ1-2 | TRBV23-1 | CASSSSVGNYGYTF | NA
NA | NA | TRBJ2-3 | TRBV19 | CASSIDDGGWQDTQYF | TGTGCCAGTAGTATAGACGACGGAGGGTGGCAAGATACGCAGTATTTT
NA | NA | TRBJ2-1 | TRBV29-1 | CSVDLVGTYNEQFF | TGCAGCGTTGACTTGGTTGGTACCTACAATGAGCAGTTCTTC
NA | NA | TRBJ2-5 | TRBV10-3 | CAISGGFQETQYF | TGTGCCATCAGTGGGGGTTTCCAAGAGACCCAGTACTTC
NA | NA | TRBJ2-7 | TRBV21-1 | CASRYRTSGGPLSSYEQYF | TGTGCCAGCAGGTACCGAACTAGCGGGGGTCCTCTAAGCTCCTACGAGCAGTACTTC
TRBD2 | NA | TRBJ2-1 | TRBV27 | CASTGLSSGRTYNEQFF | TGTGCCAGCACCGGCCTTTCTAGCGGTCGTACCTACAATGAGCAGTTCTTC
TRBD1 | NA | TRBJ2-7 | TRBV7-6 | CASSHGQGFYEQYF | TGTGCCAGCAGCCATGGACAGGGGTTTTACGAGCAGTACTTC
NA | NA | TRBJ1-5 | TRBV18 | CASSQGSKSQPQHF | TGTGCCAGCTCACAGGGGAGCAAATCTCAGCCCCAGCATTTT
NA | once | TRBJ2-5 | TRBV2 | CASSDEGSFSVETQYF | TGTGCCAGCAGTGATGAGGGATCATTTTCGGTCGAGACCCAGTACTTC
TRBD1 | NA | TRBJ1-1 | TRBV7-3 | CASSTGQGTEAFF | TGTGCCAGCAGCACAGGACAGGGGACTGAAGCTTTCTTT
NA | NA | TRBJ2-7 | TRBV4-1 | CASSQVGTKSYEQYF | TGCGCCAGCAGCCAAGTGGGGACAAAGTCCTACGAGCAGTACTTC
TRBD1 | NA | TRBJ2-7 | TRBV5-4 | CASSFGTGGEQYF | TGTGCCAGCAGCTTCGGGACAGGGGGCGAGCAGTACTTC
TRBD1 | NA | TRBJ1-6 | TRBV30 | CAWSVTAGGNSPLHF | TGTGCCTGGAGTGTAACGGCAGGGGGCAATTCACCCCTCCACTTT
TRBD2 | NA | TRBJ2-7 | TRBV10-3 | CAISESLAGPVYEQYF | TGTGCCATCAGTGAGTCACTAGCGGGGCCTGTCTACGAGCAGTACTTC
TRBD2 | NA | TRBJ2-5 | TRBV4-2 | CASSRRGRGGDQETQYF | TGTGCCAGCAGCCGAAGAGGTCGGGGGGGGGATCAAGAGACCCAGTACTTC
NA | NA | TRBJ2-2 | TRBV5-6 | CASSHRPTGELFF | TGTGCCAGCAGTCATCGTCCCACCGGGGAGCTGTTTTTT
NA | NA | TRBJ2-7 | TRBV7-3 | CASSSGTGYEQYF | TGTGCCAGCAGCTCAGGGACCGGCTACGAGCAGTACTTC
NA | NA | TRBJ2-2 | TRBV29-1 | CSVGGPTGELFF | TGCAGCGTTGGGGGACCGACCGGGGAGCTGTTTTTT
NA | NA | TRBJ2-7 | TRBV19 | CASSIASDGVHEQYF | TGTGCCAGTAGTATAGCCTCAGACGGAGTCCACGAGCAGTACTTC
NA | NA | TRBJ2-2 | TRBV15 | CATSREGADTGELFF | TGTGCCACCAGCAGAGAAGGGGCCGACACCGGGGAGCTGTTTTTT
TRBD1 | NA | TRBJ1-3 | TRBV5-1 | CASSFGQGGNTIYF | TGCGCCAGCAGCTTCGGACAGGGAGGAAACACCATATATTTT
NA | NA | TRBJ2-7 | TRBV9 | CASSEPGSYEQYF | TGTGCCAGCAGCGAACCAGGGTCCTACGAGCAGTACTTC
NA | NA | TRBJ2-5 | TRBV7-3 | CASSLVGGREETQYF | TGTGCCAGCAGCTTAGTTGGGGGCCGGGAAGAGACCCAGTACTTC
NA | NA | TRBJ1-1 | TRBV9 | CASSVAQVNTEAFF | TGTGCCAGCAGCGTAGCACAGGTGAACACTGAAGCTTTCTTT
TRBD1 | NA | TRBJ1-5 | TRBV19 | CASKSTGIYSNQPQHF | TGTGCCAGTAAGTCGACAGGGATCTATAGCAATCAGCCCCAGCATTTT
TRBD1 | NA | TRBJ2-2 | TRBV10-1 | CASRGQGWTGELFF | TGCGCCAGCAGAGGACAGGGTTGGACCGGGGAGCTGTTTTTT
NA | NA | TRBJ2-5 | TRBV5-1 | CASSLEGGGGTQYF | TGCGCCAGCAGCTTGGAGGGGGGGGGCGGGACCCAGTACTTC
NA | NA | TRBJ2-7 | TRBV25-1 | CASNRVGEQYF | TGTGCCAGCAACAGGGTTGGGGAGCAGTACTTC
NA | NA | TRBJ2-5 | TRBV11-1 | CASSPRTRETQYF | TGTGCCAGCAGCCCCCGGACGAGAGAGACCCAGTACTTC
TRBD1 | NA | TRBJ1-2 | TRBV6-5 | CASSYSGGRLTSGYTF | TGTGCCAGCAGTTACTCAGGGGGCCGGCTGACGAGTGGCTACACCTTC
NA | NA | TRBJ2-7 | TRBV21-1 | CASSASGTSGGAHNNGTYEQYF | TGTGCCAGCAGCGCCTCCGGGACTAGCGGGGGGGCTCATAATAATGGGACCTACGAGCAGTACTTC
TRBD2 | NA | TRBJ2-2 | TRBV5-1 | CASSLVVAGGLTGELFF | TGCGCCAGCAGCTTGGTAGTTGCGGGGGGGCTCACCGGGGAGCTGTTTTTT
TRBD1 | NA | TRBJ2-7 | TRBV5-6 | CASSKGQGAYYEQYF | TGTGCCAGCAGCAAGGGACAGGGGGCTTACTACGAGCAGTACTTC
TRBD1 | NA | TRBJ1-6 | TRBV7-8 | CASSLVRDRPNSPLHF | TGTGCCAGCAGCTTAGTCCGGGACAGGCCAAATTCACCCCTCCACTTT
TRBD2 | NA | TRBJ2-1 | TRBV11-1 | CASSLAPGGNEQFF | TGTGCCAGCAGCTTAGCGCCGGGGGGAAATGAGCAGTTCTTC
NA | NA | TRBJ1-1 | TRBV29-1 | CSVDSGVARAF | TGCAGCGTTGACAGCGGAGTGGCGCGGGCGTTT
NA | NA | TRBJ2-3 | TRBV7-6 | CASSSPMEADTQYF | TGTGCCAGCAGCTCGCCGATGGAGGCAGATACGCAGTATTTT
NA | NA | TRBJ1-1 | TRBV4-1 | CASSQDRALGTEAFF | TGCGCCAGCAGCCAAGATCGGGCCCTGGGCACTGAAGCTTTCTTT
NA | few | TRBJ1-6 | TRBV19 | CASNEINNSPLHF | TGTGCCAGTAATGAGATAAATAATTCACCCCTCCACTTT
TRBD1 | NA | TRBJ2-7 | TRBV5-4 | CASSFADRIPYEQYF | TGTGCCAGCAGTTTCGCGGACAGGATCCCCTACGAGCAGTACTTC
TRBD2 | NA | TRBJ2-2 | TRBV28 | CASEGPRGVDTGELFF | TGTGCCAGCGAAGGTCCGCGGGGGGTGGACACCGGGGAGCTGTTTTTT
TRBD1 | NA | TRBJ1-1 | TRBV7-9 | CASSASGQGSNTEAFF | TGTGCCAGCAGCGCCTCGGGACAGGGGTCGAACACTGAAGCTTTCTTT
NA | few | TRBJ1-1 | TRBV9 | CASSPDMNTEAFF | TGTGCCAGCAGCCCGGACATGAACACTGAAGCTTTCTTT
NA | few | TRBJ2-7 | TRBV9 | CASSVGGTYEQYF | TGTGCCAGCAGCGTAGGCGGAACCTACGAGCAGTACTTC
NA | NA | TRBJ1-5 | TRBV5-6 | CASSWGSQPQHF | TGTGCCAGCAGCTGGGGTAGTCAGCCCCAGCATTTT
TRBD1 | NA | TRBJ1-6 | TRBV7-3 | CASSDSRTGNNSPLHF | TGTGCCAGCAGCGACTCCCGGACAGGGAATAATTCACCCCTCCACTTT
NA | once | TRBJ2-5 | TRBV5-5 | CASSLLSQETQYF | TGTGCCAGCAGCTTGCTCAGCCAAGAGACCCAGTACTTC
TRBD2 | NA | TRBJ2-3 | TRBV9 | CASSVGGGPDTQYF | TGTGCCAGCAGCGTAGGCGGGGGTCCAGATACGCAGTATTTT
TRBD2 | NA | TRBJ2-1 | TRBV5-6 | CASSYERGNAYNEQFF | TGTGCCAGCAGCTACGAGCGGGGGAATGCCTACAATGAGCAGTTCTTC
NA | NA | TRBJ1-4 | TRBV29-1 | CSGQIRGISEKLFF | TGCAGCGGACAGATAAGGGGAATTAGTGAAAAACTGTTTTTT
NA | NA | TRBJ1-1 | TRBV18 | CASSGGGEAFF | TGTGCCAGCTCCGGGGGGGGTGAAGCTTTCTTT
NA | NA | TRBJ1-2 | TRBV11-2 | CASSLVGVYGYTF | TGTGCCAGCAGCTTAGTGGGAGTCTATGGCTACACCTTC
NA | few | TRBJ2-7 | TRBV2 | CASSRTILREQYF | TGTGCCAGCAGTCGGACTATTCTACGTGAGCAGTACTTC